The rows below give T cell receptor beta chains drawn from one sample of a study of cytomegalovirus exposure and HLA in healthy donors. TCRdb's table, derived via immunoSEQ multiplex PCR, lists solely in-frame clones and lacks some. The repertoire includes 120,000 or so clones, 70% to 80% of them detected once, and about 3.5% sits in the top ten. Source material: PBMCs. These receptor sequences come from a young man in good health and CMV-seronegative. Each CDR3 is given with its conserved first and last residue. The D gene is left open where the match is weak. Clone size is stated in some rows and not others, as once, few, many or a class when expanded.

CDR3nt: TGCGCCAGCAGCCTCGGGGAGGGCTACACTGAAGCTTTCTTT
CDR3aa: CASSLGEGYTEAFF
v_gene: TRBV4-3
j_gene: TRBJ1-1
len: 14
abundance: .
d_gene: .

CDR3nt: TGTGCCAGCAGCCCGTCGAACACCGGGGAGCTGTTTTTT
CDR3aa: CASSPSNTGELFF
v_gene: TRBV7-6
j_gene: TRBJ2-2
len: 13
abundance: once
d_gene: .

CDR3nt: TGCGCCAGCACTACGACAGGGAGAAGTAGCTATGGCTACACCTTC
CDR3aa: CASTTTGRSSYGYTF
v_gene: TRBV5-1
j_gene: TRBJ1-2
len: 15
abundance: .
d_gene: TRBD1

CDR3nt: TGTGCCAGCAGCGCCCGCGGACAGGGTCAATACACCATATATTTT
CDR3aa: CASSARGQGQYTIYF
v_gene: TRBV9
j_gene: TRBJ1-3
len: 15
abundance: .
d_gene: TRBD1

CDR3nt: TGTGCCAGCAGCTTAGACTCTAGCAGCGGCTACACCTTC
CDR3aa: CASSLDSSSGYTF
v_gene: TRBV11-2
j_gene: TRBJ1-2
len: 13
abundance: .
d_gene: .

CDR3nt: TGTGCCACCAGATGGGGTGGACAGGGTCAAGAGACCCAGTACTTC
CDR3aa: CATRWGGQGQETQYF
v_gene: TRBV19
j_gene: TRBJ2-5
len: 15
abundance: few
d_gene: TRBD1

CDR3nt: TGCGCCAGCACCGGACAGGCCTACGAGCAGTACTTC
CDR3aa: CASTGQAYEQYF
v_gene: TRBV10-2
j_gene: TRBJ2-7
len: 12
abundance: .
d_gene: TRBD1

CDR3nt: TGCGCCAGCAGCTCTGGACAGGGCAATTCACCCCTCCACTTT
CDR3aa: CASSSGQGNSPLHF
v_gene: TRBV5-1
j_gene: TRBJ1-6
len: 14
abundance: .
d_gene: TRBD1

CDR3nt: TGTGCCAGCAGCCGAAATCAGGGGCCGGGGAACACCGGGGAGCTGTTTTTT
CDR3aa: CASSRNQGPGNTGELFF
v_gene: TRBV7-8
j_gene: TRBJ2-2
len: 17
abundance: .
d_gene: .

CDR3nt: TGTGCCAGTAGTAGGGGACAGGGCAATGAGCAGTTCTTC
CDR3aa: CASSRGQGNEQFF
v_gene: TRBV19
j_gene: TRBJ2-1
len: 13
abundance: .
d_gene: TRBD1

CDR3nt: TGTGCCAGCAGTGTACGAGCTCATGGCTACACCTTC
CDR3aa: CASSVRAHGYTF
v_gene: TRBV2
j_gene: TRBJ1-2
len: 12
abundance: .
d_gene: .

CDR3nt: TGTGCCAGCAGTGTCTTAGCGGGGGGCGGTGAGCAGTTCTTC
CDR3aa: CASSVLAGGGEQFF
v_gene: TRBV9
j_gene: TRBJ2-1
len: 14
abundance: .
d_gene: TRBD2

CDR3nt: TGTGCCAGCACCAAAGCCCAGGGAATCTACAATGAGCAGTTCTTC
CDR3aa: CASTKAQGIYNEQFF
v_gene: TRBV7-9
j_gene: TRBJ2-1
len: 15
abundance: .
d_gene: .

CDR3nt: TGTGCCAGCTCACCACCTGATCTTTTAGAAGCTAACTATGGCTACACCTTC
CDR3aa: CASSPPDLLEANYGYTF
v_gene: TRBV18
j_gene: TRBJ1-2
len: 17
abundance: .
d_gene: .

CDR3nt: TGTGCCAGTACCTGGACACGGAACACTGAAGCTTTCTTT
CDR3aa: CASTWTRNTEAFF
v_gene: TRBV19
j_gene: TRBJ1-1
len: 13
abundance: .
d_gene: .

CDR3nt: TGTGCCAGCAGCTTCCGGACAGGGAACACTGAAGCTTTCTTT
CDR3aa: CASSFRTGNTEAFF
v_gene: TRBV13
j_gene: TRBJ1-1
len: 14
abundance: .
d_gene: TRBD1

CDR3nt: TGTGCCAGCAGCCGTCGGGGGAACCCGCAGGAGACCCAGTACTTC
CDR3aa: CASSRRGNPQETQYF
v_gene: TRBV11-3
j_gene: TRBJ2-5
len: 15
abundance: .
d_gene: .

CDR3nt: TGTGCCAGCAGTTTCTCACCCCCCATCCGGGACACCAACCGCCCCTACGAGCAGTACTTC
CDR3aa: CASSFSPPIRDTNRPYEQYF
v_gene: TRBV28
j_gene: TRBJ2-7
len: 20
abundance: .
d_gene: .

CDR3nt: TGTGCCAGCAGCCCCGGGACCAGCGGGCCGCCCTACGAGCAGTACTTC
CDR3aa: CASSPGTSGPPYEQYF
v_gene: TRBV14
j_gene: TRBJ2-7
len: 16
abundance: .
d_gene: .

CDR3nt: TGTGCCAGCAGTTACTCCGAGGGGGTCAATAATTCACCCCTCCACTTT
CDR3aa: CASSYSEGVNNSPLHF
v_gene: TRBV6-6
j_gene: TRBJ1-6
len: 16
abundance: .
d_gene: .

CDR3nt: TGTGCCAGCAGGGGCCCGGGACAGACCTACGAGCAGTACTTC
CDR3aa: CASRGPGQTYEQYF
v_gene: TRBV6-6
j_gene: TRBJ2-7
len: 14
abundance: .
d_gene: TRBD1

CDR3nt: TGTGCCAGCTCATTAGGTCCGGGGACAGATACGCAGTATTTT
CDR3aa: CASSLGPGTDTQYF
v_gene: TRBV18
j_gene: TRBJ2-3
len: 14
abundance: .
d_gene: .

CDR3nt: TGTGCCAGTAGTCGGACAGGGACTAATTCACCCCTCCACTTT
CDR3aa: CASSRTGTNSPLHF
v_gene: TRBV19
j_gene: TRBJ1-6
len: 14
abundance: .
d_gene: TRBD1

CDR3nt: TGTGCCAGCAGCCTAAACCGGCGGGAGGGCTACCACTACGAGCAGTACTTC
CDR3aa: CASSLNRREGYHYEQYF
v_gene: TRBV2
j_gene: TRBJ2-7
len: 17
abundance: .
d_gene: TRBD2

CDR3nt: TGCGCCAGCAGCCACGGACAGGGAAACTATGGCTACACCTTC
CDR3aa: CASSHGQGNYGYTF
v_gene: TRBV5-1
j_gene: TRBJ1-2
len: 14
abundance: .
d_gene: TRBD1

CDR3nt: TGCGCCAGCAGCTTGAGACAGAACACTGAAGCTTTCTTT
CDR3aa: CASSLRQNTEAFF
v_gene: TRBV5-1
j_gene: TRBJ1-1
len: 13
abundance: .
d_gene: .

CDR3nt: TGTGCCAGCAGCGTAGACCCGAGACAGGAGTACGAGCAGTACTTC
CDR3aa: CASSVDPRQEYEQYF
v_gene: TRBV9
j_gene: TRBJ2-7
len: 15
abundance: .
d_gene: .

CDR3nt: TGTGCCAGCAGTGGCTGGGACAGGATAGGGACAGATACGCAGTATTTT
CDR3aa: CASSGWDRIGTDTQYF
v_gene: TRBV27
j_gene: TRBJ2-3
len: 16
abundance: .
d_gene: TRBD1

CDR3nt: TGTGCCTGGAGTTTGTCCAGGGGGCATCTAAGGTACGAGCAGTACTTC
CDR3aa: CAWSLSRGHLRYEQYF
v_gene: TRBV30
j_gene: TRBJ2-7
len: 16
abundance: .
d_gene: TRBD1

CDR3nt: TGTGCCAGCAGTGAAACAGGGGGACTGCAGCCCCAGCATTTT
CDR3aa: CASSETGGLQPQHF
v_gene: TRBV25-1
j_gene: TRBJ1-5
len: 14
abundance: .
d_gene: TRBD1

CDR3nt: TGTGCCAGCAGCTTAGCGTTTGACAGCCACAATGAGCGGTTCTTC
CDR3aa: CASSLAFDSHNERFF
v_gene: TRBV7-7
j_gene: TRBJ2-1
len: 15
abundance: .
d_gene: .

CDR3nt: TGTGCCAGCAGCCCAGGGGGAAGGACTGAAGCTTTCTTT
CDR3aa: CASSPGGRTEAFF
v_gene: TRBV9
j_gene: TRBJ1-1
len: 13
abundance: few
d_gene: TRBD1

CDR3nt: TGTGCCAGCTCACCACCGTCCAGGGGGACTTCACCCCTCCACTTT
CDR3aa: CASSPPSRGTSPLHF
v_gene: TRBV18
j_gene: TRBJ1-6
len: 15
abundance: .
d_gene: TRBD1

CDR3nt: TGTGCCAGCAGCCATATAGGGGGCGCGGTCCAAAACATTCAGTACTTC
CDR3aa: CASSHIGGAVQNIQYF
v_gene: TRBV5-8
j_gene: TRBJ2-4
len: 16
abundance: .
d_gene: TRBD1

CDR3nt: TGTGCCAGCAGCCCCTCGGTTCCTGGAAACACCATATATTTT
CDR3aa: CASSPSVPGNTIYF
v_gene: TRBV11-2
j_gene: TRBJ1-3
len: 14
abundance: few
d_gene: .

CDR3nt: TGCGCCAGCAGCGTACAGGGTAGGTACGAGCAGTACTTC
CDR3aa: CASSVQGRYEQYF
v_gene: TRBV5-1
j_gene: TRBJ2-7
len: 13
abundance: .
d_gene: .

CDR3nt: TGTGCCAGCAGTACCTCGGGACAGGGGAAGGTAGAGACCCAGTACTTC
CDR3aa: CASSTSGQGKVETQYF
v_gene: TRBV25-1
j_gene: TRBJ2-5
len: 16
abundance: .
d_gene: TRBD1

CDR3nt: TGTGCCAGCAGTATCTCCGGGACAGGCTACAATGAGCAGTTCTTC
CDR3aa: CASSISGTGYNEQFF
v_gene: TRBV7-9
j_gene: TRBJ2-1
len: 15
abundance: .
d_gene: TRBD1

CDR3nt: TGTGCCAGCAGCGTAGACAGGGGACACACTGAAGCTTTCTTT
CDR3aa: CASSVDRGHTEAFF
v_gene: TRBV9
j_gene: TRBJ1-1
len: 14
abundance: .
d_gene: TRBD1

CDR3nt: TGTGCCAGTAGTACCAACCCAGGGACTAGCGGGAGGACCAACAATGAGCAGTTCTTC
CDR3aa: CASSTNPGTSGRTNNEQFF
v_gene: TRBV19
j_gene: TRBJ2-1
len: 19
abundance: .
d_gene: TRBD2

CDR3nt: TGTGCCAGCAGCTTAAGGGACATAACTAACTATGGCTACACCTTC
CDR3aa: CASSLRDITNYGYTF
v_gene: TRBV9
j_gene: TRBJ1-2
len: 15
abundance: .
d_gene: .